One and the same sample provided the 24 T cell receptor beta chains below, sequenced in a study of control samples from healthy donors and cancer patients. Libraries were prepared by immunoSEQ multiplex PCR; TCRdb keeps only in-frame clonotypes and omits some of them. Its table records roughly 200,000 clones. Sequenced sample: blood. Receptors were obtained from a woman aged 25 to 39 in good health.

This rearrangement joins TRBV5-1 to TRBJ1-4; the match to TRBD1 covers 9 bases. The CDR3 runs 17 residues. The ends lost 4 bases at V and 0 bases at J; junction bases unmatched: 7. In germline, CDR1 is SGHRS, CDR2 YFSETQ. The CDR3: CASSMTGGSATNEKLFF. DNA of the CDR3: TGCGCCAGCAGCATGACAGGGGGATCAGCAACTAATGAAAAACTGTTTTTT. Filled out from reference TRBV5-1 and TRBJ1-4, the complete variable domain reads KAGVTQTPRYLIKTRGQQVTLSCSPISGHRSVSWYQQTPGQGLQFLFEYFSETQRNKGNFPGRFSGRQFSNSRSEMNVSTLELGDSALYLCASSMTGGSATNEKLFFGSGTQLSVL.

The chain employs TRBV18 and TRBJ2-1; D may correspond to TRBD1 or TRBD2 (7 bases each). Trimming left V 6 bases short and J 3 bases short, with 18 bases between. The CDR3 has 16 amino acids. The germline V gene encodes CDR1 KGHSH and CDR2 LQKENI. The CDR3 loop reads CASSTQGGPDYNEQFF. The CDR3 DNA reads TGTGCCAGCTCGACCCAGGGGGGGCCGGACTACAATGAGCAGTTCTTC.

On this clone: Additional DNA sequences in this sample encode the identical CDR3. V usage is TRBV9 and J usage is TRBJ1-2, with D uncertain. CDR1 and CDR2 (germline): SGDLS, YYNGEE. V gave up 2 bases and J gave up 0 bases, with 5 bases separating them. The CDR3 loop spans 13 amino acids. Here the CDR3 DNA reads TGTGCCAGCAGCGTGGATACTAACTATGGCTACACCTTC. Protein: CASSVDTNYGYTF.

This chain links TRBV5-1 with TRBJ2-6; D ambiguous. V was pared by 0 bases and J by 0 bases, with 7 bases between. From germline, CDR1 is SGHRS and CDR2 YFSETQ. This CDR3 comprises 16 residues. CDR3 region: CASSLAAASGANVLTF. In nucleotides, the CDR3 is TGCGCCAGCAGCTTGGCCGCGGCCTCTGGGGCCAACGTCCTGACTTTC.

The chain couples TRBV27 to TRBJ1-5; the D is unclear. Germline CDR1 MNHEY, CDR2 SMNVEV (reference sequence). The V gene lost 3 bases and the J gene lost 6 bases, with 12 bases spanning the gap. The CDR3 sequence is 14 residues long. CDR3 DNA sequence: TGTGCCAGCAGTTTTACCAGGCGCCGTCAGCCCCAGCATTTT. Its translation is CASSFTRRRQPQHF.

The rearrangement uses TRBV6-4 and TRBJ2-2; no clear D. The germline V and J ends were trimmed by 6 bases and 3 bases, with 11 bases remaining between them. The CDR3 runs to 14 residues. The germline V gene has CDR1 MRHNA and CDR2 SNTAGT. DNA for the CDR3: TGTGCCAGCAGAATCCGGGCCTACACCGGGGAGCTGTTTTTT. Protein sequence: CASRIRAYTGELFF.

In nucleotides, the CDR3 is TGCGCCAGCAGCCCCAGCACAGGGGTGGCCGGGAACACTGAAGCTTTCTTT. Protein sequence: CASSPSTGVAGNTEAFF. V gene TRBV5-1 combines with J gene TRBJ1-1; TRBD1 agrees at 7 bases. This CDR3 comprises 17 residues. With 4 bases clipped from V and 1 base from J, the junction kept 13 bases outside the gene matches. CDR1 and CDR2 from the germline V gene are SGHRS and YFSETQ.

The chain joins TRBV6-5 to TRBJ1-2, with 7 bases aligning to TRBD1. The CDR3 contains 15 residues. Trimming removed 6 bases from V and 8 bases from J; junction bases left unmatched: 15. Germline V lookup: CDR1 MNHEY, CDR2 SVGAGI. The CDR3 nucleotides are TGTGCCAGCAGCTCAACTTGGGACAGTATCGTAGGCTACACCTTC. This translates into CASSSTWDSIVGYTF.

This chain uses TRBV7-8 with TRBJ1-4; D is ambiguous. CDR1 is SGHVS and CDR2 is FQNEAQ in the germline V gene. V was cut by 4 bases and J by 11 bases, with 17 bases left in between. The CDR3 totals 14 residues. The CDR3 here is CASSSGRKSWKLFF. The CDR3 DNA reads TGTGCCAGCAGCTCGGGGAGGAAAAGTTGGAAACTGTTTTTT. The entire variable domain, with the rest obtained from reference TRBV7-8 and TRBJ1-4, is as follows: GAGVSQSPRYKVAKRGQDVALRCDPISGHVSLFWYQQALGQGPEFLTYFQNEAQLDKSGLPSDRFFAERPEGSVSTLKIQRTQQEDSAVYLCASSSGRKSWKLFFGSGTQLSVL.

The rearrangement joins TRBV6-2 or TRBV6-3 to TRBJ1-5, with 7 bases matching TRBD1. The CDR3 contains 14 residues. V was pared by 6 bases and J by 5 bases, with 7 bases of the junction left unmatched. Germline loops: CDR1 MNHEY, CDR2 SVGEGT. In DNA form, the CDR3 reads TGTGCCAGCAGGCCTCCAGGGGGACATCAGCCCCAGCATTTT. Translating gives CASRPPGGHQPQHF.

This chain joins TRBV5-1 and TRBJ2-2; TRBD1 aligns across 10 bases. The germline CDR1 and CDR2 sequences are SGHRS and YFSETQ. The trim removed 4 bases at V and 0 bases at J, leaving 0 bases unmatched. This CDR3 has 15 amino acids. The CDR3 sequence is CASSGQGANTGELFF. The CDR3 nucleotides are TGCGCCAGCAGCGGACAGGGGGCGAACACCGGGGAGCTGTTTTTT. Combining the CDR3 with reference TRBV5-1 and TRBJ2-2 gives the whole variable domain KAGVTQTPRYLIKTRGQQVTLSCSPISGHRSVSWYQQTPGQGLQFLFEYFSETQRNKGNFPGRFSGRQFSNSRSEMNVSTLELGDSALYLCASSGQGANTGELFFGEGSRLTVL.

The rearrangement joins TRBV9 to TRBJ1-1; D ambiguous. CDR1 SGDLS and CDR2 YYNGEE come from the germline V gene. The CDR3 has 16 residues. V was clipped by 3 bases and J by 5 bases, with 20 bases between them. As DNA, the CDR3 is TGTGCCAGCAGCGAGTATCTCGAGTCCGAAGGAACTGAAGCTTTCTTT. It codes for CASSEYLESEGTEAFF.

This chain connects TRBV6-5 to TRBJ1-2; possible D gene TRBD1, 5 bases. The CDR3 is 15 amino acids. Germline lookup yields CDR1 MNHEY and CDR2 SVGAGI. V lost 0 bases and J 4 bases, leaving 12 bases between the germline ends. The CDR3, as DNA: TGTGCCAGCAGTTACTCGGGGACGGCCTTCTATGGCTACACCTTC. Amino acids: CASSYSGTAFYGYTF.

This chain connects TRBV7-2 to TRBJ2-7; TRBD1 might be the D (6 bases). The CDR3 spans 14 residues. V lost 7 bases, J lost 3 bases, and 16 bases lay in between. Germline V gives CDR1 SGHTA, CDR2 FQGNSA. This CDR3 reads CASNLQGTLYEQYF. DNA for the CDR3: TGTGCCAGCAACCTTCAGGGGACCCTCTACGAGCAGTACTTC. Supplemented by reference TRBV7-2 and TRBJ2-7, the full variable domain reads GAGVSQSPSNKVTEKGKDVELRCDPISGHTALYWYRQSLGQGLEFLIYFQGNSAPDKSGLPSDRFSAERTGGSVSTLTIQRTQQEDSAVYLCASNLQGTLYEQYFGPGTRLTVT.

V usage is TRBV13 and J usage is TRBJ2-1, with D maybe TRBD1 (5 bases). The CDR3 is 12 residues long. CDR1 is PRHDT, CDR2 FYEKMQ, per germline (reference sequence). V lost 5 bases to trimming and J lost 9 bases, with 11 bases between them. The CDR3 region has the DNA TGTGCCAGCAGCGAAGGGGTGAGTGAGCAGTTCTTC. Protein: CASSEGVSEQFF.

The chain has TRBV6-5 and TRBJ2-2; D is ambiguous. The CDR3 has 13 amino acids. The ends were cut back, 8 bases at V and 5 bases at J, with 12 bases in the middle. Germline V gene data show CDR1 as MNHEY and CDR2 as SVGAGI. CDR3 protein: CASDPGITGELFF. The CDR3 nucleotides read TGTGCCAGCGACCCGGGTATAACCGGGGAGCTGTTTTTT.

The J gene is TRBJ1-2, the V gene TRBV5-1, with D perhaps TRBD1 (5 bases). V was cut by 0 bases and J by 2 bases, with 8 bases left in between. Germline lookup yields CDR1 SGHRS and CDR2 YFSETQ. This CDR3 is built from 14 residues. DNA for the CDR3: TGCGCCAGCAGCTTGGGACAGCCAAACTATGGCTACACCTTC. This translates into CASSLGQPNYGYTF.

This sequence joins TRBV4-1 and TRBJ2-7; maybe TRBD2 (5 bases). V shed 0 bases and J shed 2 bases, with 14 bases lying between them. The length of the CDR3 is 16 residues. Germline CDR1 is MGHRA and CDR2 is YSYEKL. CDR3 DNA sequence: TGCGCCAGCAGCCAAGAAACGGGAACAGCTACCTACGAGCAGTACTTC. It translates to CASSQETGTATYEQYF.

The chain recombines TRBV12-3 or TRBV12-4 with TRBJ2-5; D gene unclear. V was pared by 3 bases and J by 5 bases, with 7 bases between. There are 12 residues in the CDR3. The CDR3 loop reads CASSFKVETQYF. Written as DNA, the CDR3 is TGTGCCAGCAGTTTTAAAGTCGAGACCCAGTACTTC.

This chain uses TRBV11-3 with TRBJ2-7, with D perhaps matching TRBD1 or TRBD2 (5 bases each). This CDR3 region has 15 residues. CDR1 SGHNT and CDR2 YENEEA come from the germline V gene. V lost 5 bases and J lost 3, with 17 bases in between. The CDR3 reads CASSRDGTGVYEQYF. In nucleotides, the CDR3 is TGTGCCAGCAGCCGTGACGGGACGGGCGTCTACGAGCAGTACTTC.

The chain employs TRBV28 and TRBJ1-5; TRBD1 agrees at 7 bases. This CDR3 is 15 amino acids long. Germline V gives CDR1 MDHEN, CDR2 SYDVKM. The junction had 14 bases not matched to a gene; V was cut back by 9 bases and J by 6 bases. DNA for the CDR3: TGTGCCAGTACAGGGGCCGACGCTAGGGGTCAGCCCCAGCATTTT. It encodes CASTGADARGQPQHF.

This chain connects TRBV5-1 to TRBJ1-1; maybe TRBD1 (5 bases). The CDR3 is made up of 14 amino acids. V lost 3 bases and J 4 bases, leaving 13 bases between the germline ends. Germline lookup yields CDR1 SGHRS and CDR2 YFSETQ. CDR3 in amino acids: CASSSGTAPTEAFF. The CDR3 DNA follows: TGCGCCAGCAGCTCCGGGACGGCCCCCACTGAAGCTTTCTTT.

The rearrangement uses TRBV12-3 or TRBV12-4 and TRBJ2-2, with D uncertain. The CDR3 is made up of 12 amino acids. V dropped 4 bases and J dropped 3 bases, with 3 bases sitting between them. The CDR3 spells CASSWYTGELFF. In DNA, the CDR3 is TGTGCCAGCAGTTGGTACACCGGGGAGCTGTTTTTT.

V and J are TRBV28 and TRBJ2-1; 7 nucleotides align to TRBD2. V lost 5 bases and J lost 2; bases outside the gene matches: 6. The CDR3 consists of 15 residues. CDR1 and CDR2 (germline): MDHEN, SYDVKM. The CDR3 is CASSPGGSTYNEQFF. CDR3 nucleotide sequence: TGTGCCAGCAGTCCCGGGGGGTCTACCTACAATGAGCAGTTCTTC.